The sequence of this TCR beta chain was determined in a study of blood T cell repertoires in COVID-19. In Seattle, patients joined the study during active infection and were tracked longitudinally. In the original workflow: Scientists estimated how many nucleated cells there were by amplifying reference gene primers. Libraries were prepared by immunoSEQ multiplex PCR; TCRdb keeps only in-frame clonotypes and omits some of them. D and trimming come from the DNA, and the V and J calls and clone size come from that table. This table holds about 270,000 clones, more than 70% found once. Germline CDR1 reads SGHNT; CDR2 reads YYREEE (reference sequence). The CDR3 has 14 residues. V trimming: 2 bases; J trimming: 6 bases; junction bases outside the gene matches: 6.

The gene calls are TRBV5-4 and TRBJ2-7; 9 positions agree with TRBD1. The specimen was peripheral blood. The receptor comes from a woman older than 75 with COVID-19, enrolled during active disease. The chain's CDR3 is CASSLQGATGEQYF. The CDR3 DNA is TGTGCCAGCAGCTTACAGGGGGCTACGGGCGAGCAGTACTTC.